One and the same sample provided the 23 T cell receptor beta chains below, sequenced in a study of cytomegalovirus exposure and HLA in healthy donors (dated by TCRdb to about 2017). Preparation of the library involved the immunoSEQ multiplex PCR assay. The source is immuneACCESS, and TCRdb retained only in-frame sequences with V and J called. Part of the clones is not carried over; for the studies checked, unresolved V genes explain less than half of this, and the remainder is unexplained. For this sample the table gives 120,000 or so clones, of which around 96% were detected only once. The top ten clonotypes cover about 1.8% of the sample. Sequencing was carried out using PBMCs. These receptors were taken from a man in his late teens or twenties in good health and CMV-seronegative.

V is TRBV6-1 and J is TRBJ1-3; TRBD1 matches 7 bases. CDR3 length: 13 amino acids. J gave up 4 bases and V 6 bases, and 3 bases lay outside the gene matches. Germline values: CDR1 MNHNS, CDR2 SASEGT. The CDR3 loop is CASSWDSGNTIYF. The DNA for the CDR3 is TGTGCCAGCAGCTGGGACAGCGGAAACACCATATATTTT.

This clone has only one observation. The rearrangement links TRBV5-1 to TRBJ2-7, with D possibly matching TRBD2 (5 bases). V lost 5 bases and J 1 base, leaving 10 bases between the germline ends. The CDR3 runs to 13 residues. Germline CDR1 is SGHRS and CDR2 is YFSETQ. CDR3 region: CASRTGSSYEQYF. The CDR3 DNA reads as TGCGCCAGCAGAACGGGATCTTCCTACGAGCAGTACTTC.

The V gene is TRBV7-9, the J gene TRBJ1-4, with 7 bases identical to TRBD1. The CDR3 totals 15 residues. Germline trimming cut 5 bases from V and 6 bases from J; bases unmatched to any gene: 9. Germline CDR1 is SEHNR and CDR2 is FQNEAQ (reference sequence). The CDR3 here is CASSPTGEVDEKLFF. The CDR3 bases are TGTGCCAGCAGCCCAACAGGGGAAGTGGATGAAAAACTGTTTTTT.

The table lists this clone with a count of one. The chain employs TRBV7-7 and TRBJ2-7; D unresolved. The CDR3 length is 13 residues. Trimming took 1 base from V and 5 from J, leaving 9 bases between them. CDR1 and CDR2 (germline): SSHAT, FNYEAQ (reference sequence). Written as DNA, the CDR3 is TGTGCCAGCAGCTTAGGAGAGCGCGACGAGCAGTACTTC. Residues: CASSLGERDEQYF.

V usage is TRBV9 and J usage is TRBJ2-1; D is perhaps TRBD1 (5 bases). The CDR3 loop spans 13 amino acids. Looked up from germline, CDR1 is SGDLS and CDR2 is YYNGEE. V was trimmed by 4 bases and J by 4 bases, leaving 9 bases between them. CDR3 sequence reads: CASSTTGYNEQFF. CDR3 coding DNA: TGTGCCAGCAGCACAACAGGTTACAATGAGCAGTTCTTC.

This chain connects TRBV9 to TRBJ2-3, with 12 positions matching TRBD2. Germline-derived CDR1 and CDR2 are SGDLS and YYNGEE. This CDR3 spans 17 amino acids. Trimming at V came to 4 bases and at J to 0 bases, leaving 6 bases not matched to a gene. DNA for the CDR3: TGTGCCAGCAGCCCAGGGACTAGCGGGCTAAGCACAGATACGCAGTATTTT. This sequence encodes CASSPGTSGLSTDTQYF.

This chain links TRBV7-6 with TRBJ2-1; 7 bases line up with TRBD2. CDR1 is SGHVS and CDR2 is FNYEAQ in the germline V gene. The CDR3 runs to 16 residues. J gave up 4 bases and V 5 bases, and 11 bases lay outside the gene matches. CDR3 DNA sequence: TGTGCCAGCAGCAGGCCACCTAGCGGTAGTTACAATGAGCAGTTCTTC. Translating gives CASSRPPSGSYNEQFF.

This rearrangement joins TRBV28 to TRBJ2-7; possibly TRBD2 for D (6 bases). Germline loops: CDR1 MDHEN, CDR2 SYDVKM. The CDR3 spans 13 residues. Trimming pared 2 bases from V and 6 bases from J, leaving 11 bases between. The CDR3 reads CASSLGRGGEQYF. Here the CDR3 DNA reads TGTGCCAGCAGTTTAGGGCGGGGCGGCGAGCAGTACTTC. Full variable domain (outside the CDR3, taken from reference TRBV28 and TRBJ2-7): DVKVTQSSRYLVKRTGEKVFLECVQDMDHENMFWYRQDPGLGLRLIYFSYDVKMKEKGDIPEGYSVSREKKERFSLILESASTNQTSMYLCASSLGRGGEQYFGPGTRLTVT.

This chain uses TRBV4-3 with TRBJ2-3, with TRBD2 matching over 13 bases. The germline V gene encodes CDR1 LGHNA and CDR2 YSLEER. CDR3 length: 17 amino acids. V lost 0 bases and J lost 7; bases outside the gene matches: 7. CDR3 nucleotide sequence: TGCGCCAGCAGCCAAGACTCCGGGACTAGCGGGATGAATACGCAGTATTTT. It yields the protein CASSQDSGTSGMNTQYF.

The chain recombines TRBV12-1 with TRBJ2-3; the DNA was not compared with TRBD1, the D call given in the table. TRBV12-1 is assigned pseudogene status. The CDR3 is made up of 15 amino acids. The CDR3 region has the DNA TGTGCCAGCAGCTCATACAGGGGGAAGGCAGATACGCAGTATTTT. Translation gives CASSSYRGKADTQYF.

The chain combines TRBV19 with TRBJ2-5, with 9 bases identical to TRBD2. J was trimmed by 1 base and V by 7 bases; bases with no gene match: 4. CDR3 size: 14 residues. CDR1 is LNHDA, CDR2 SQIVND, per germline (reference sequence). The CDR3, as DNA: TGTGCCAGTACCAAGACTAGCGGCCAAGAGACCCAGTACTTC. Translated, it gives CASTKTSGQETQYF. Together with reference TRBV19 and TRBJ2-5, the CDR3 gives the full variable domain: DGGITQSPKYLFRKEGQNVTLSCEQNLNHDAMYWYRQDPGQGLRLIYYSQIVNDFQKGDIAEGYSVSREKKESFPLTVTSAQKNPTAFYLCASTKTSGQETQYFGPGTRLLVL.

The rearrangement joins TRBV5-1 to TRBJ2-2; the D gene is possibly TRBD2 (6 bases). V lost 4 bases and J lost 5, with 21 bases in between. This CDR3 is 17 amino acids long. Germline CDR1 SGHRS, CDR2 YFSETQ. The CDR3, as DNA: TGCGCCAGCAGCCCACATGCTAGCGAAATAGGGACCGGGGAGCTGTTTTTT. Its translation is CASSPHASEIGTGELFF.

This sequence joins TRBV5-6 and TRBJ2-1; TRBD1 matches 8 bases. Germline CDR1 and CDR2: SGHDT and YYEEEE. The CDR3 runs to 16 residues. J was trimmed by 2 bases and V by 4 bases; bases with no gene match: 8. CDR3 bases: TGTGCCAGCAGCCACCCTCAGGGGGCCCCCTACAATGAGCAGTTCTTC. It is translated as CASSHPQGAPYNEQFF.

The chain couples TRBV23-1 to TRBJ2-1; 8 bases are shared with TRBD2. TRBV23-1 is placed among ORFs of uncertain function. The CDR3 consists of 15 residues. V lost 8 bases, J lost 3 bases, and 9 bases stayed unmatched. CDR3 loop: CASPPGLEVYNEQFF. In DNA, the CDR3 is TGCGCCAGCCCTCCGGGACTAGAAGTCTACAATGAGCAGTTCTTC.

The chain employs TRBV28 and TRBJ2-3, with 15 bases that match TRBD2. V lost 5 bases to trimming and J lost 8 bases; unmatched junction nucleotides: 17. The germline CDR1 and CDR2 sequences are MDHEN and SYDVKM. CDR3 size: 19 residues. CDR3 nucleotide sequence: TGTGCCAGCAGTCCTAGAGGGGGACTAGCGGGAGGAGGGGCCCCTACGCAGTATTTT. This gives the protein CASSPRGGLAGGGAPTQYF. The whole variable domain, remainder taken from reference TRBV28 and TRBJ2-3, is DVKVTQSSRYLVKRTGEKVFLECVQDMDHENMFWYRQDPGLGLRLIYFSYDVKMKEKGDIPEGYSVSREKKERFSLILESASTNQTSMYLCASSPRGGLAGGGAPTQYFGPGTRLTVL.

The V call is TRBV2, the J call TRBJ2-1, with 8 nucleotides matching TRBD1. This CDR3 has 14 residues. V dropped 6 bases and J dropped 7; count of bases not matched to a gene: 8. Per germline, CDR1 SNHLY and CDR2 FYNNEI. The CDR3 sequence: CASRIPGGLNEQFF. DNA of the CDR3: TGTGCCAGCAGGATCCCAGGGGGCTTGAATGAGCAGTTCTTC.

The chain links TRBV28 to TRBJ2-2, with 12 bases matching TRBD2. The length of the CDR3 is 16 residues. Trimming removed 3 bases from V and 5 bases from J; junction bases left unmatched: 4. CDR1 and CDR2 (germline): MDHEN, SYDVKM. In DNA form, the CDR3 reads TGTGCCAGCAGTTTGAGGACTAGCGGGAATACCGGGGAGCTGTTTTTT. This gives the protein CASSLRTSGNTGELFF.

CDR3 region: CASSLTGGPYEQYF. CDR3 in DNA: TGTGCCAGCAGCCTAACAGGGGGTCCCTACGAGCAGTACTTC. The chain combines TRBV5-6 with TRBJ2-7, with TRBD1 matching over 8 bases. This CDR3 is 14 amino acids long. V was clipped by 4 bases and J by 2 bases; unmatched bases: 5. Germline assignment: CDR1 SGHDT and CDR2 YYEEEE.

This clone has a single count. This chain uses TRBV7-2 with TRBJ2-7, with 7 bases that match TRBD1. Trimming took 4 bases from V and 2 from J; bases not matched to a gene: 5. The CDR3 is made up of 14 amino acids. Germline V gene lookup returns CDR1 SGHTA and CDR2 FQGNSA. CDR3 amino acids: CASSSGTVAYEQYF. The CDR3 DNA is TGTGCCAGCAGCTCCGGGACAGTGGCCTACGAGCAGTACTTC.

The chain couples TRBV7-5 to TRBJ1-2. TRBV7-5 represents a pseudogene. The CDR3 is 11 amino acids. CDR3 region: CVRHLDYGYTF. The CDR3 DNA follows: TGTGTCAGACATCTAGACTATGGCTACACCTTC.

This chain joins TRBV7-6 and TRBJ1-3, with TRBD1 identical over 10 bases. Germline CDR1 reads SGHVS; CDR2 reads FNYEAQ. The CDR3 loop spans 16 amino acids. V shed 5 bases, J shed 0 bases, and the junction held 4 bases outside the gene matches. Written as DNA, the CDR3 is TGTGCCAGCAGCCCGGGACAGGGGATCTCTGGAAACACCATATATTTT. It translates to CASSPGQGISGNTIYF.

DNA for the CDR3: TGTGCCAGTACCCTCGGGGACATCTACACCGGGGAGCTGTTTTTT. Translated, it gives CASTLGDIYTGELFF. J is TRBJ2-2 and V is TRBV19; D might be TRBD1 (6 bases). This CDR3 has 15 residues. The germline gives CDR1 LNHDA, CDR2 SQIVND (reference sequence). V lost 7 bases and J lost 3, with 15 bases in between. The whole variable domain, remainder taken from reference TRBV19 and TRBJ2-2, is DGGITQSPKYLFRKEGQNVTLSCEQNLNHDAMYWYRQDPGQGLRLIYYSQIVNDFQKGDIAEGYSVSREKKESFPLTVTSAQKNPTAFYLCASTLGDIYTGELFFGEGSRLTVL.

V gene TRBV11-2 combines with J gene TRBJ2-7; 12 positions match TRBD2. The germline CDR1 and CDR2 sequences are SGHAT and FQNNGV. The CDR3 runs 15 residues. The junction had 9 bases not matched to a gene; V was cut back by 7 bases and J by 5 bases. CDR3 DNA sequence: TGTGCCAGCACCCTCGGACTAGCGGGAATTAACGAGCAGTACTTC. Protein product: CASTLGLAGINEQYF.